Listed here are 7 T cell receptor beta chains from one sample, sequenced in a study of blood T cell repertoires in COVID-19 (TCRdb year 2020). To prepare the library, the immunoSEQ multiplex PCR assay was applied. TCRdb re-hosts the immuneACCESS table, in-frame sequences only. Its copies lack some clones; in the studies checked, an unresolved V gene accounts for under half of them, and the cause for the rest is not known. This sample has tens of thousands of clones in its table, and 81% of those were observed once. The top ten hold roughly two fifths of the sample. Sequenced material: peripheral blood. The receptors derive from an older man with acute or convalescent COVID-19.

The V gene is TRBV6-4, the J gene TRBJ2-2; D unresolved. The CDR3 sequence is 13 residues long. CDR1 is MRHNA and CDR2 is SNTAGT in the germline V gene. V shed 3 bases and J shed 5 bases, with 7 bases lying between them. The CDR3 DNA reads as TGTGCCAGCAGTGAATTCGTAACCGGGGAGCTGTTTTTT. It is translated as CASSEFVTGELFF.

This clone appeared a few times. The chain uses TRBV29-1 and TRBJ1-1; TRBD1 matches at 8 bases. The junction had 10 bases not matched to a gene; V was cut back by 6 bases and J by 4 bases. Germline V gene sequence: CDR1 SQVTM, CDR2 ANQGSEA. The CDR3 runs 14 residues. The CDR3 coding sequence is TGCAGCGTATACAGGGGGTTGAGGGTCACTGAAGCTTTCTTT. Its protein product is CSVYRGLRVTEAFF.

The genes are TRBV7-9 and TRBJ2-1; 7 nucleotides line up with TRBD2. From germline, CDR1 is SEHNR and CDR2 FQNEAQ (reference sequence). The V gene end was trimmed by 1 base and the J gene end by 6 bases; junction bases not matched to a gene: 6. The CDR3 loop spans 15 amino acids. CDR3 residues: CASSLVEGGVNEQFF. The DNA for the CDR3 is TGTGCCAGCAGCTTAGTGGAGGGAGGGGTCAATGAGCAGTTCTTC. The complete variable domain, with remaining parts taken from reference TRBV7-9 and TRBJ2-1, reads DTGVSQNPRHKITKRGQNVTFRCDPISEHNRLYWYRQTLGQGPEFLTYFQNEAQLEKSRLLSDRFSAERPKGSFSTLEIQRTEQGDSAMYLCASSLVEGGVNEQFFGPGTRLTVL.

The V and J genes are TRBV7-6 and TRBJ2-7; 8 bases align to TRBD1. Germline values: CDR1 SGHVS, CDR2 FNYEAQ. The CDR3 is made up of 15 amino acids. V gave up 4 bases and J gave up 2 bases; unmatched junction bases: 7. The DNA of the CDR3 is TGTGCCAGCAGCTCTAGGGGGACAGGACCCTACGAGCAGTACTTC. It is translated as CASSSRGTGPYEQYF.

The rearrangement joins TRBV3-1 (or the pseudogene TRBV3-2) to TRBJ1-5, with D unresolved. V lost 0 bases and J lost 14, with 14 bases in between. Per the germline V gene, CDR1 is LGHDT and CDR2 is YNNKEL (reference sequence). The CDR3 has 13 amino acids. The CDR3 spells CASSQEGGLRKHF. The CDR3 DNA follows: TGTGCCAGCAGCCAAGAAGGAGGACTTAGAAAGCATTTT.

The chain carries TRBV7-6 and TRBJ1-1; D might be TRBD1 (5 bases). This CDR3 region has 18 residues. Trimming took 1 base from V and 4 from J, leaving 22 bases between them. The germline V gene has CDR1 SGHVS and CDR2 FNYEAQ. The CDR3 sequence is CASSLVVRDYALSTEAFF. In DNA, the CDR3 is TGTGCCAGCAGCTTAGTTGTCAGGGACTATGCTCTCAGCACTGAAGCTTTCTTT.

The V call is TRBV6-5, the J call TRBJ1-3, with D possibly TRBD1 on 5 matching bases. This CDR3 region has 13 residues. CDR1 MNHEY and CDR2 SVGAGI come from the germline V gene. CDR3 coding DNA: TGTGGGATTCAGGGTCCCTCTGGAAACACCATATATTTT. As protein: CGIQGPSGNTIYF.